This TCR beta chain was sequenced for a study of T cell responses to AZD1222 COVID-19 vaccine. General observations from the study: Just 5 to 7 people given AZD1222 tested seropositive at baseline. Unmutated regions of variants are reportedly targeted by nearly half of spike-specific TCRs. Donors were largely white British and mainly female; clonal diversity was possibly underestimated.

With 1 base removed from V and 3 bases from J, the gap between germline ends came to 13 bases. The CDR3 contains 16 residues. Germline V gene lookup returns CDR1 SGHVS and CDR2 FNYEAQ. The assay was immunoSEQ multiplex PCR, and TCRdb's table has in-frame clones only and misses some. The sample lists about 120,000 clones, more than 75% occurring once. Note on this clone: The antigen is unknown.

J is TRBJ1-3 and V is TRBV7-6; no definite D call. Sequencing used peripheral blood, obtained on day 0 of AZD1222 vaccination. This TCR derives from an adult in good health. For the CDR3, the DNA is TGTGCCAGCAGCTTAGTTGGCACGCACGGTGGAAACACCATATATTTT. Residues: CASSLVGTHGGNTIYF.